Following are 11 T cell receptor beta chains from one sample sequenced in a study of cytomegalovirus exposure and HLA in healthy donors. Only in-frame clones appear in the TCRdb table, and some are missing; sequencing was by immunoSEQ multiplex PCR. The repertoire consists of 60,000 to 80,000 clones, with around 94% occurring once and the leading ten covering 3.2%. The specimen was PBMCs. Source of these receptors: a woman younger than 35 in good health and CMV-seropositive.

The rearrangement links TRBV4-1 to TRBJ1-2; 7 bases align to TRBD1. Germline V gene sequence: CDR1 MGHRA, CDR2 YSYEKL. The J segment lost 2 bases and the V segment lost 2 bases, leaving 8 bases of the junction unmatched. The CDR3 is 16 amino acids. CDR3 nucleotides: TGCGCCAGCAGCCAACCAAGGACAGGCTACAACTATGGCTACACCTTC. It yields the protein CASSQPRTGYNYGYTF.

CDR3: CASSQTAQGSYEQYF. CDR3 nucleotides: TGCGCCAGCAGCCAGACCGCACAGGGCTCCTACGAGCAGTACTTC. The V call is TRBV4-1, the J call TRBJ2-7; a possible D gene is TRBD1 (6 bases). The germline gives CDR1 MGHRA, CDR2 YSYEKL. The CDR3 is 15 amino acids. The V end lost 3 bases, the J end lost 0 bases, and 12 bases lay between the germline ends.

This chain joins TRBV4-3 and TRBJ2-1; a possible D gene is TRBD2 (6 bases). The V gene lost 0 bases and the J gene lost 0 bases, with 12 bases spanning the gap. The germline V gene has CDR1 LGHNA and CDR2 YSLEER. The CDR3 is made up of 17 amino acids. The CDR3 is CASSQDLAPNSYNEQFF. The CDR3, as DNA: TGCGCCAGCAGCCAAGATCTAGCGCCAAACTCCTACAATGAGCAGTTCTTC.

As DNA, the CDR3 is TGTGCCACCAGCAGAGATGACAGTCCAAACAATGAGCAGTTCTTC. Translated, it gives CATSRDDSPNNEQFF. The chain couples TRBV15 to TRBJ2-1; TRBD1 is a possible D gene (5 bases). Trimming stripped 0 bases from V and 5 bases from J, with 11 bases between. Germline loops: CDR1 LNHNV, CDR2 YYDKDF (reference sequence). The CDR3 is made up of 15 amino acids.

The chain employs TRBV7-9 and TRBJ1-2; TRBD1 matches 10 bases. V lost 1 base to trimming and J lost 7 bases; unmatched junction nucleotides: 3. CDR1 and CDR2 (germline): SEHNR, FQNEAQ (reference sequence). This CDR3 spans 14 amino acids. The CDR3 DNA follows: TGTGCCAGCAGCTTAGGACAGGGGGCTAGTGGCTACACCTTC. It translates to CASSLGQGASGYTF.

CDR3 nucleotides: TGTGCCAGCAGTGAGGGCCTAGGGGGCATATACGAGCAGTACTTC. Translation: CASSEGLGGIYEQYF. The chain links TRBV2 to TRBJ2-7; 7 positions agree with TRBD1. Looked up from germline, CDR1 is SNHLY and CDR2 is FYNNEI. The V gene end was trimmed by 3 bases and the J gene end by 4 bases; junction bases not matched to a gene: 9. This CDR3 comprises 15 residues.

The CDR3 loop reads CASNKRGASYNEQFF. The CDR3 coding sequence is TGTGCCAGCAATAAGCGGGGGGCTTCCTACAATGAGCAGTTCTTC. The rearrangement joins TRBV6-5 to TRBJ2-1, with TRBD2 matching 9 bases. V lost 7 bases and J lost 1; bases outside the gene matches: 5. The CDR3 consists of 15 residues. Germline loops: CDR1 MNHEY, CDR2 SVGAGI.

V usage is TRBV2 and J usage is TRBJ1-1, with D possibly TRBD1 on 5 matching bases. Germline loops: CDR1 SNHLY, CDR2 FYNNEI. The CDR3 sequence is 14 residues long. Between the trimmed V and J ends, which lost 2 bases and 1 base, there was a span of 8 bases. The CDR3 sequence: CASSERQTNTEAFF. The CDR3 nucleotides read TGTGCCAGCAGTGAAAGACAGACGAACACTGAAGCTTTCTTT.

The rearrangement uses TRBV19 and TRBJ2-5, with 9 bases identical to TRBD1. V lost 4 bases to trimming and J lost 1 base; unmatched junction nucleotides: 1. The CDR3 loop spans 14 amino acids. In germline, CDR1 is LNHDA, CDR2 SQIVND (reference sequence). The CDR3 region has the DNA TGTGCCAGTAGTACGGGACAGGGCCAAGAGACCCAGTACTTC. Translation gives CASSTGQGQETQYF.

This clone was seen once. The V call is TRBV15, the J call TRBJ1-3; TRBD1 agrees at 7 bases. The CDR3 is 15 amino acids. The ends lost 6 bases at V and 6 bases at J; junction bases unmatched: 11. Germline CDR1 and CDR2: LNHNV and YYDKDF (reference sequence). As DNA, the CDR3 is TGTGCCACCAGAGCCACAGGGGAAATGACAAACACCATATATTTT. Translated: CATRATGEMTNTIYF.

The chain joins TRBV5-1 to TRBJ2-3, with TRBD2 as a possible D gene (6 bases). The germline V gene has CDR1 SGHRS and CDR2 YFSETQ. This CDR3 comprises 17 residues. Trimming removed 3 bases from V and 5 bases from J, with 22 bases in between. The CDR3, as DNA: TGCGCCAGCAGCTCGGGGAGCCACGGGAGAGGTGGAGATACGCAGTATTTT. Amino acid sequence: CASSSGSHGRGGDTQYF.